The clone carrying this TCR beta chain was detected only a few times. Donors in Cohort 3 counted as recovered after two negative PCRs, clearance, or symptom resolution. This specimen belongs to a study of blood T cell repertoires in COVID-19. Study summary: Researchers got acute and convalescent COVID-19 samples from the United States, Italy and Spain. Sources were T cells, B-cell-depleted T cells, or PBMCs; the material itself was cDNA or gDNA.

Germline CDR1 is KGHSH and CDR2 is LQKENI. The ends were cut back, 3 bases at V and 0 bases at J, with 18 bases in the middle. The CDR3 sequence is 18 residues long. Original processing methods: Amplification of reference gene primers provided the estimated nucleated cell counts. Libraries were prepared by immunoSEQ multiplex PCR; TCRdb keeps only in-frame clonotypes and omits some of them. V and J calls and clone size come straight from that table; D and trimming were deduced from the DNA. The sample contains some 300,000 clones, around nine tenths of which appear only once. The sample consisted of PBMCs or T cells enriched from blood (not recorded which). The V gene is TRBV18, the J gene TRBJ1-3; tentatively, D is TRBD1 (6 bases). This TCR came from a woman under 40 who had recovered from COVID-19. CDR3 coding DNA: TGTGCCAGCTCACCGTTTCATATCGGACAGAACTCTGGAAACACCATATATTTT. Its protein product is CASSPFHIGQNSGNTIYF. The full variable domain, its missing parts supplied by reference TRBV18 and TRBJ1-3, is NAGVMQNPRHLVRRRGQEARLRCSPMKGHSHVYWYRQLPEEGLKFMVYLQKENIIDESGMPKERFSAEFPKEGPSILRIQQVVRGDSAAYFCASSPFHIGQNSGNTIYFGEGSWLTVV.